This record looks at one T cell receptor beta chain sequence and its context. TCRdb used MiXCR to reprocess the RT-PCR reads, holding one entry per CDR3 protein. The sample has around 200,000 distinct CDR3 sequences, approximately 12% seen once; the top ten hold about 29%. The data derive from a study of response to subunit inactivated influenza vaccine. The CDR3 length is 15 residues. Losses at the gene ends were 3 bases for V and 2 bases for J; bases not matched to a gene: 3. Germline-derived CDR1 and CDR2 are SEHNR and FQNEAQ (reference sequence). These data also featured in a second study, about T cells expressing NK-cell markers. In that study: In generating TCR beta cDNA, 5'RACE template switching with UMIs was used. Seven of the eight sequenced donors were HCMV-seropositive; one was seronegative. Six or seven donors had dominant NKG2C+ clonotypes that comprised about 1.0-7.5% of their CD8+ T cells. Similarly, these clonotypes led the CD3+CD56-NKG2C+ fraction as well in a handful of donors.

This TCR was recovered from a middle-aged man who received an inactivated influenza vaccine. The chain recombines TRBV7-9 with TRBJ2-7; 11 bases map to TRBD2. The material was CD8+ T cells sorted from PBMCs, obtained roughly 13 days after vaccination. DNA for the CDR3: TGTGCCAGCAGCTTTACTAGCGGGAGACCCTACGAGCAGTACTTC. It encodes CASSFTSGRPYEQYF.